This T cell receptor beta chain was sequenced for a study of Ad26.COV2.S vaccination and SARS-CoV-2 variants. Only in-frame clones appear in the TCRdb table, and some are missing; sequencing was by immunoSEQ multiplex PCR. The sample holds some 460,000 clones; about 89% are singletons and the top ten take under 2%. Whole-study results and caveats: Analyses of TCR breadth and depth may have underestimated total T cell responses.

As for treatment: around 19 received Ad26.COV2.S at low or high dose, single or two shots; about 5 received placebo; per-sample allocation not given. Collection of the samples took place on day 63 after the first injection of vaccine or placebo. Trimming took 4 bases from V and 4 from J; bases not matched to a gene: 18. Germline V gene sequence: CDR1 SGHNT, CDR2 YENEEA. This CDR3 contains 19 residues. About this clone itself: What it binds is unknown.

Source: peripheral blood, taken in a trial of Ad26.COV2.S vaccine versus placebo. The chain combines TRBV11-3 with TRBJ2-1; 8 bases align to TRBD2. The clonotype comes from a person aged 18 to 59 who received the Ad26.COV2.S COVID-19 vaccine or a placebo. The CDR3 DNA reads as TGTGCCAGCAGCTCCACCGCTGGCCGGGGGGGACGGAATTACAATGAGCAGTTCTTC. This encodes CASSSTAGRGGRNYNEQFF.